The 8 T cell receptor beta chains reported below all come from one sample, sequenced in a study of blood T cell repertoires in COVID-19. The table came from immunoSEQ multiplex PCR; TCRdb's copy has only in-frame clones and leaves some out. This sample has roughly 49,000 clones, with roughly nine tenths found just once. Specimen: peripheral blood. The receptors here all came from a woman older than 75 with acute or convalescent COVID-19.

The chain carries TRBV2 and TRBJ2-5, with D possibly being TRBD2 (6 bases). Germline loops: CDR1 SNHLY, CDR2 FYNNEI. This CDR3 has 14 amino acids. The V and J ends lost 7 bases and 1 base respectively, with 13 bases between them. The CDR3, as DNA: TGTGCCAGCAAGGGGACGGGAGCCCAAGAGACCCAGTACTTC. Translation: CASKGTGAQETQYF. The full variable domain, completed using reference TRBV2 and TRBJ2-5, is EPEVTQTPSHQVTQMGQEVILRCVPISNHLYFYWYRQILGQKVEFLVSFYNNEISEKSEIFDDQFSVERPDGSNFTLKIRSTKLEDSAMYFCASKGTGAQETQYFGPGTRLLVL.

The V gene is TRBV4-1, the J gene TRBJ2-1; 8 nucleotides line up with TRBD2. Germline-derived CDR1 and CDR2 are MGHRA and YSYEKL. This CDR3 is built from 18 residues. Losses at the gene ends were 0 bases for V and 3 bases for J; bases not matched to a gene: 10. The DNA for the CDR3 is TGCGCCAGCAGCCAAGATCTCAGGGCGGGAGGCTTCTACAATGAGCAGTTCTTC. It translates to CASSQDLRAGGFYNEQFF.

The chain links TRBV5-1 to TRBJ2-1; 8 nucleotides line up with TRBD2. CDR1 is SGHRS, CDR2 YFSETQ, per germline. V was pared by 3 bases and J by 0 bases, with 23 bases of the junction left unmatched. The length of the CDR3 is 22 residues. The CDR3 is CASSSHDPVIRRGVPSYNEQFF. CDR3 DNA: TGCGCCAGCAGCTCTCATGACCCCGTTATCCGGCGGGGGGTCCCCTCCTACAATGAGCAGTTCTTC.

V is TRBV25-1 and J is TRBJ1-2, with TRBD1 matching 10 bases. Trimming at V came to 4 bases and at J to 4 bases, leaving 6 bases not matched to a gene. CDR3 length equals 15 residues. Per germline, CDR1 MGHDK and CDR2 SYGVNS. The CDR3 coding sequence is TGTGCCAGCAGTGGGGACAGGGGTATGGGCTATGGCTACACCTTC. Its translation: CASSGDRGMGYGYTF.

This sequence joins TRBV19 and TRBJ1-5; D might be TRBD1 (6 bases). The CDR3 has 15 amino acids. Germline V gives CDR1 LNHDA, CDR2 SQIVND (reference sequence). V lost 3 bases, J lost 6 bases, and 15 bases lay in between. The chain's CDR3 is CASSMLAGAGQPQHF. The CDR3 coding sequence is TGTGCCAGTAGTATGCTGGCAGGGGCGGGTCAGCCCCAGCATTTT. The entire variable domain, with the rest obtained from reference TRBV19 and TRBJ1-5, is as follows: DGGITQSPKYLFRKEGQNVTLSCEQNLNHDAMYWYRQDPGQGLRLIYYSQIVNDFQKGDIAEGYSVSREKKESFPLTVTSAQKNPTAFYLCASSMLAGAGQPQHFGDGTRLSIL.

The chain employs TRBV5-1 and TRBJ1-1; D is undetermined. The CDR3 sequence is 16 residues long. V was trimmed by 0 bases and J by 0 bases, leaving 12 bases between them. Germline CDR1 and CDR2: SGHRS and YFSETQ. The CDR3: CASSLAAAGVNTEAFF. The CDR3 DNA follows: TGCGCCAGCAGCTTGGCGGCCGCGGGAGTGAACACTGAAGCTTTCTTT.

V gene TRBV25-1 combines with J gene TRBJ2-1; D possibly corresponds to TRBD1 (5 bases). The CDR3 length is 17 residues. Deletions cut 2 bases from V and 0 bases from J, with 14 bases between. Looked up from germline, CDR1 is MGHDK and CDR2 is SYGVNS. This chain's CDR3 is CASSESRGMGSYNEQFF. CDR3 coding DNA: TGTGCCAGCAGTGAAAGTAGGGGCATGGGCTCCTACAATGAGCAGTTCTTC.

The J gene is TRBJ2-1, the V gene TRBV19, with 10 bases matching TRBD2. V was pared by 3 bases and J by 4 bases, with 3 bases of the junction left unmatched. Germline CDR1 and CDR2: LNHDA and SQIVND (reference sequence). The CDR3 has 15 residues. CDR3 sequence: CASSIWTSGYNEQFF. CDR3 nucleotides: TGTGCCAGTAGTATTTGGACTAGCGGTTACAATGAGCAGTTCTTC.